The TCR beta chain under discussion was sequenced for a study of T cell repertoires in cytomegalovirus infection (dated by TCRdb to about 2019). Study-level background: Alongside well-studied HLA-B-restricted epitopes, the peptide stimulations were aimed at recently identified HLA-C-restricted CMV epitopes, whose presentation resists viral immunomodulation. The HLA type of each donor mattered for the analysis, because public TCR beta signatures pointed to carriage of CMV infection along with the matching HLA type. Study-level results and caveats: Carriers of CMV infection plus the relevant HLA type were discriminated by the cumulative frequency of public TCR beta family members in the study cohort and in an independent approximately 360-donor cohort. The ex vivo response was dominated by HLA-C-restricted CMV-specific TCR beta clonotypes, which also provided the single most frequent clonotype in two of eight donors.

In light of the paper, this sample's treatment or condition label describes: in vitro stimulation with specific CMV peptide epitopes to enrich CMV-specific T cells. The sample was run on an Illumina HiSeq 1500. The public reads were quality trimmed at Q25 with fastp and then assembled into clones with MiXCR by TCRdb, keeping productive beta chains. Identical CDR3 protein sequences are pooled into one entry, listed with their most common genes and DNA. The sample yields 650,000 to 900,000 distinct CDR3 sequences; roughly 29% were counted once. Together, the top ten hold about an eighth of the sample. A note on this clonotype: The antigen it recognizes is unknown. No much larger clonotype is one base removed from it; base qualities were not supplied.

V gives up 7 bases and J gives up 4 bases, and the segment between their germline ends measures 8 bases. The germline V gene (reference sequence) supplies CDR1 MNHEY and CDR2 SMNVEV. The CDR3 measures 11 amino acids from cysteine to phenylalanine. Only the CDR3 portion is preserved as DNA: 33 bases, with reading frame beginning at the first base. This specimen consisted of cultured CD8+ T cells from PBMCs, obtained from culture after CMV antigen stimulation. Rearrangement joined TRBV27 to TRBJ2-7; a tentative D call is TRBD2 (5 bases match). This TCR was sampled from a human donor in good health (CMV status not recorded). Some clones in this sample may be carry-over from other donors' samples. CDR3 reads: CASNSGYEQYF. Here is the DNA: TGTGCCAGCAACTCGGGGTACGAGCAGTACTTC.